This T cell receptor (beta chain) was found in a study of T cells expressing NK-cell markers (dated by TCRdb to about 2020). Study-wide context: TCR beta-chain repertoires were profiled in sorted CD3+CD56+NKG2C+, CD3+CD56+NKG2C- and CD3+CD56-NKG2C+ T-cell subsets from several donors. Among the eight sequenced donors, seven were HCMV-seropositive and one was HCMV-seronegative. Randomly selected healthy volunteers, three men and five women, were used as the eight sequenced donors. The libraries were sequenced on Illumina HiSeq 2000/2500, MiSeq or NextSeq, producing 2 x 150 bp reads.

Taken from cysteine to phenylalanine, the CDR3 has 13 residues. No DNA is recorded. The sample was run on an Illumina HiSeq 2000. The TCR beta cDNA libraries were made using 5'RACE template switching, a step that added both a universal primer site and unique molecular identifiers. Synthesis of cDNA was primed from the TCR beta constant segment and was followed by two consecutive PCR amplification steps. The study's processing was this. Reads were demultiplexed and grouped by UMI with MIGEC, and clonotypes were assembled and quantified with MiTCR. To remove erroneous sequences, TCR cDNA sequences were retained only when supported by two or more reads. The tcR package was used for downstream repertoire analysis, and clonotypes were matched across fractions by CDR3 nucleotide sequence plus V segment. Antigen specificity was annotated against VDJdb with VDJmatch, allowing one amino acid substitution in CDR3. TCRdb reprocessed the reads into one record per CDR3 protein sequence, lacking DNA. TCRdb, rather than the study authors, made the V and J calls. This sample's table contains over 350,000 distinct CDR3 sequences. The top ten clonotypes cover roughly 10% of the sample.

Paper-wide results and their limitations: In more than five donors, the dominant CD3+CD56+NKG2C+ clonotypes ranked among the top 10 CD8+ clonotypes, making up about 1.0-8% of CD8+ T cells. Those dominant clonotypes were again the most abundant among CD3+CD56-NKG2C+ cells in a few donors, at roughly 25-60.1%. Whether the expanded NKG2C-expressing T cell clones were specific for HCMV antigens remained unclear.

In the case of this clonotype: Its binding antigen is unknown.

A commercial ELISA kit detecting HCMV-specific IgG in serum was used to determine HCMV serostatus. Peripheral blood mononuclear cells were isolated from blood by Ficoll density gradient centrifugation. The material sequenced was blood T cells: a sorted CD56 or NKG2C T cell subset, CD4+ or CD8+ T cells, or bulk PBMC T cells (not recorded which). The sequence was obtained from a woman aged 50 to 60 in good health. Donor details come from another sample of the same person, matched by shared clones. This chain is built from TRBV12-3 or TRBV12-4 and TRBJ2-1; TCRdb designates TRBD2, a call that cannot be tested without DNA. The CDR3 protein sequence reads: CASRGAGEGEQFF.